This paragraph reports one T cell receptor beta chain. The sample originates from a study of blood T cell repertoires in COVID-19. Study at large: In each case, the material was cDNA or gDNA derived from T cells, B-cell-depleted T cells, or PBMCs.

In the authors' methods: Estimated nucleated cell counts came from reference gene primer amplification. Measured with immunoSEQ multiplex PCR; TCRdb has only the in-frame clones, and not every one. That table supplies the V and J calls and clone size; D and trimming were determined from the DNA. The sample yields under 200,000 clones, more than 75% seen once. V lost 0 bases to trimming and J lost 8 bases, with 14 bases between them. Germline-derived CDR1 and CDR2 are SGHRS and YFSETQ. The CDR3 loop spans 15 amino acids. The specimen sequenced was peripheral blood. The clonotype was recovered from a man in his 70s with acute or convalescent COVID-19. The rearrangement joins TRBV5-1 to TRBJ1-4; the D is unclear. This CDR3 reads CASSLAVPEEEKLFF. The DNA of the CDR3 is TGCGCCAGCAGCTTGGCCGTGCCCGAGGAAGAAAAACTGTTTTTT.